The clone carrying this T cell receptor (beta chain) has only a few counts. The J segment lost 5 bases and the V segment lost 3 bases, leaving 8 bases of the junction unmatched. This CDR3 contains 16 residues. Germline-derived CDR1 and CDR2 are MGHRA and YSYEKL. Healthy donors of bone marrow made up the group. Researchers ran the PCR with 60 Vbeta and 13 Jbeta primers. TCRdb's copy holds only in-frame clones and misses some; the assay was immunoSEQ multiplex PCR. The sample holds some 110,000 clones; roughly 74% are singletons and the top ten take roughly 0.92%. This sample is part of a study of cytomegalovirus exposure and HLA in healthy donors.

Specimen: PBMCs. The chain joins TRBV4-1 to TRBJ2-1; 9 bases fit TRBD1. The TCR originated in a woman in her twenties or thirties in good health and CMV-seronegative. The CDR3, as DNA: TGCGCCAGCAGCCAGGGACCGGGACAGGGCGACAATGAGCAGTTCTTC. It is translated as CASSQGPGQGDNEQFF.